This T cell receptor (beta chain) was sequenced during a study of T cell responses to AZD1222 COVID-19 vaccine. TCRdb keeps only in-frame clones here, not all; method: immunoSEQ multiplex PCR. This sample has about 150,000 clones, with around 87% found just once. The source material was peripheral blood, sampled 28 days after the second AZD1222 dose. This TCR derives from an adult who received the AZD1222 COVID-19 vaccine.

In DNA form, the CDR3 reads TGTGCCAGCAGGGTGGATCTCCGCGGGGGCGAGCAGTACTTC. Encoded protein: CASRVDLRGGEQYF. V and J are TRBV7-2 and TRBJ2-7; 7 bases are shared with TRBD2. The CDR3 has 14 amino acids. J gave up 6 bases and V 6 bases, and 11 bases lay outside the gene matches. Per germline, CDR1 SGHTA and CDR2 FQGNSA.